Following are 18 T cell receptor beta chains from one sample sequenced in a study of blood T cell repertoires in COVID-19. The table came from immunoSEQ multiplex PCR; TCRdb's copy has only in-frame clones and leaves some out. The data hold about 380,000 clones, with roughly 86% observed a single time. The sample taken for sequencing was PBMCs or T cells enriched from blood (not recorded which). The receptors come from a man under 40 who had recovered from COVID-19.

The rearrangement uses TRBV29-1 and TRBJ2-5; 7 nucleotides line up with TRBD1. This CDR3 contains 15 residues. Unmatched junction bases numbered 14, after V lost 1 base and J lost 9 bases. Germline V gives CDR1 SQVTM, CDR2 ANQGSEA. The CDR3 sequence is CSVEGEGQSQDAQYF. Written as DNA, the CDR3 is TGCAGCGTTGAAGGAGAGGGACAGTCCCAAGACGCCCAGTACTTC.

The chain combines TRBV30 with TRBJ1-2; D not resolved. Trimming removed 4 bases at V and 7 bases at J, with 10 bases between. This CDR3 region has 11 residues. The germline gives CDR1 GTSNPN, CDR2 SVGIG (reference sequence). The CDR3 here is CAWKEGGGYTF. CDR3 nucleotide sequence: TGTGCCTGGAAGGAGGGTGGTGGCTACACCTTC.

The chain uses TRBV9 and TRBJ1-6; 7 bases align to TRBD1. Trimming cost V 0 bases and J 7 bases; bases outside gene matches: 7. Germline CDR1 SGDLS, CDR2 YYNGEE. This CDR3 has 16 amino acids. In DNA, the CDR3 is TGTGCCAGCAGCGTAGCTAAGGAAGGGGGCAATTCACCCCTCCACTTT. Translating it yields CASSVAKEGGNSPLHF.

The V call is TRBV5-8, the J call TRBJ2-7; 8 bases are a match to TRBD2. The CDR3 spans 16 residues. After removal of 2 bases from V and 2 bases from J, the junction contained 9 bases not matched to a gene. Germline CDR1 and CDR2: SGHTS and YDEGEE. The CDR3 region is CASSFAGGGRTYEQYF. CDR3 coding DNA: TGTGCCAGCAGCTTTGCTGGCGGGGGGCGTACCTACGAGCAGTACTTC.

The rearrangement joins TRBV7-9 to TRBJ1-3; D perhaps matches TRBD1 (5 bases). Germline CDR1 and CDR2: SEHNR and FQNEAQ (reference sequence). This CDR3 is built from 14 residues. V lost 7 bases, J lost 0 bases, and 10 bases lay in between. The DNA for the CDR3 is TGTGCCAGCAACAAACAGGACTCTGGAAACACCATATATTTT. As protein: CASNKQDSGNTIYF.

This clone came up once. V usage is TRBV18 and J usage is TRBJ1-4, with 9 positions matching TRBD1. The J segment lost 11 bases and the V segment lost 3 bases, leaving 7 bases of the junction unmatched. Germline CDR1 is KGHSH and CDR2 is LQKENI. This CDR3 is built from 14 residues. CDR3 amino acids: CASSPANRGRKLFF. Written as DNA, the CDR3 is TGTGCCAGCTCACCCGCAAACAGGGGGCGGAAACTGTTTTTT.

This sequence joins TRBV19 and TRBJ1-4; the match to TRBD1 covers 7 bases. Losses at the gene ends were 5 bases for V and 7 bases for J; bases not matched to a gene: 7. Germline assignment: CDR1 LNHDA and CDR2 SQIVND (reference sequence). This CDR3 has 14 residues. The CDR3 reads CASSVDRVSEKLFF. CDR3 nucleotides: TGTGCCAGTAGTGTTGACAGGGTATCTGAAAAACTGTTTTTT.

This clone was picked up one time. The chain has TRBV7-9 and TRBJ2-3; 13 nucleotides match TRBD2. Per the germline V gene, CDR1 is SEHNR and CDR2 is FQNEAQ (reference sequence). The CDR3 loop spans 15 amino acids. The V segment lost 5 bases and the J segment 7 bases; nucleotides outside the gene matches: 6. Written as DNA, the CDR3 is TGTGCCAGCAGCCAAGGGACTAGCGGGGCGAATACGCAGTATTTT. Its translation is CASSQGTSGANTQYF.

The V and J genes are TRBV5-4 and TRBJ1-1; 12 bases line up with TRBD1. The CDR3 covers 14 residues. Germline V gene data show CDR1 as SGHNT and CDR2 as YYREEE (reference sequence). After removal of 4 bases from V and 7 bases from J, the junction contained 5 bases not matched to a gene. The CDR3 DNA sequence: TGTGCCAGCAGCGCGGGACAGGGGGCTGTTGAAGCTTTCTTT. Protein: CASSAGQGAVEAFF.

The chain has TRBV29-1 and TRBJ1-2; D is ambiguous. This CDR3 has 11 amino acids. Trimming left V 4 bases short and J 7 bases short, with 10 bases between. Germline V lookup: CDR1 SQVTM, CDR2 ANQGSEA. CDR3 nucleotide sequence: TGCAGCGTTGGAACTGTCGCTGGCTACACCTTC. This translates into CSVGTVAGYTF.

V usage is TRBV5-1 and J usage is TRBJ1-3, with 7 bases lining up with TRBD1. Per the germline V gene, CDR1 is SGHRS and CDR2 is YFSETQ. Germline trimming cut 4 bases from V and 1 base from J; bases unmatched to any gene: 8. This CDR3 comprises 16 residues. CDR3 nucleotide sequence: TGCGCCAGCAGCCCACAGGGGCCCTATTCTGGAAACACCATATATTTT. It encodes CASSPQGPYSGNTIYF. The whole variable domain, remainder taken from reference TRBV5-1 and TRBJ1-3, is KAGVTQTPRYLIKTRGQQVTLSCSPISGHRSVSWYQQTPGQGLQFLFEYFSETQRNKGNFPGRFSGRQFSNSRSEMNVSTLELGDSALYLCASSPQGPYSGNTIYFGEGSWLTVV.

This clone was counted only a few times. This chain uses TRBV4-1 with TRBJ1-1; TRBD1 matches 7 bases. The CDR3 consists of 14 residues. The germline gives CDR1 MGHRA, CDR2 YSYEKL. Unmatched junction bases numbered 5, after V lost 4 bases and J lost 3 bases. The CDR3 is CASSPVQGDTEAFF. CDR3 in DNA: TGCGCCAGCAGCCCCGTGCAGGGGGACACTGAAGCTTTCTTT.

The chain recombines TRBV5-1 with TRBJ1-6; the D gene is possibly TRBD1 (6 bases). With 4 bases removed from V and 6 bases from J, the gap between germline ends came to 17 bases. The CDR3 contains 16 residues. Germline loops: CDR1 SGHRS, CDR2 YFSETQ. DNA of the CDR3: TGCGCCAGCAGCCAGGCAACACAGGGATTTAATTCACCCCTCCACTTT. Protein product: CASSQATQGFNSPLHF.

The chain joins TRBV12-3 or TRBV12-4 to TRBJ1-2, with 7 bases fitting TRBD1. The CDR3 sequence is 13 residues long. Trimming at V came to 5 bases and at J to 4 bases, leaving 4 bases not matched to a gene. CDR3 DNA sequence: TGTGCCAGCAGTCCGACAGGGCTCTATGGCTACACCTTC. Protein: CASSPTGLYGYTF.

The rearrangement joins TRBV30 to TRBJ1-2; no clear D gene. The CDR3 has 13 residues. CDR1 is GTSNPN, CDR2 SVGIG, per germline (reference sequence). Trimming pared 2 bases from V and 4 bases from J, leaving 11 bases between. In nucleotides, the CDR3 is TGTGCCTGGAGTCTAGAAGGCGGCTATGGCTACACCTTC. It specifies CAWSLEGGYGYTF.

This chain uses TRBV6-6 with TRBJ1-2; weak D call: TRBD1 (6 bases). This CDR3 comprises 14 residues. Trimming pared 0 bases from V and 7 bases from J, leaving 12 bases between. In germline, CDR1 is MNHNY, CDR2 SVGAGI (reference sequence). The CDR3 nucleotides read TGTGCCAGCAGTTACTCAATGGACAGTGGTGGCTACACCTTC. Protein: CASSYSMDSGGYTF.

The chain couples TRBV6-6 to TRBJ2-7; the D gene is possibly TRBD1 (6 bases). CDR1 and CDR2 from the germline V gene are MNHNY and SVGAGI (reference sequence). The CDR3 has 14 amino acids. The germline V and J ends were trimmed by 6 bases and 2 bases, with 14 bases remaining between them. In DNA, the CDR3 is TGTGCCAGCAGGGCGACGGGGACAACCTACGAGCAGTACTTC. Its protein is CASRATGTTYEQYF.

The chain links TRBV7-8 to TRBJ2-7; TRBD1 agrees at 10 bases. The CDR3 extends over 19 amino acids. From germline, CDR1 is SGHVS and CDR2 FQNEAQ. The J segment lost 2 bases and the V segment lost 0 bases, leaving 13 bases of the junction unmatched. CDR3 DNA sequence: TGTGCCAGCAGCTTAGCGGGCGTAACTGGGACAGGGGCCCCCTACGAGCAGTACTTC. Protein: CASSLAGVTGTGAPYEQYF.